This T cell receptor (beta chain) originates from a study of T cell clonotyping in hematopoietic cell transplantation (dated by TCRdb to 2020 to 2023). At the level of the whole study: Recipient samples taken before transplant were collected after cytoreduction. In the study, 135 blood samples were gathered from a few dozen consecutive transplant recipients and their related donors. Patient recruitment ran from late 2015 to January 2017, and follow-up continued until late 2020 or death.

As to this clone: This receptor's antigen is unknown. The sample holds no much larger clone one base away, and base qualities are not on file.

There are 12 amino acids in the CDR3, from cysteine to phenylalanine inclusive. Only the CDR3 DNA is retained, 36 bases long and in frame from the first base. The germline V gene sets CDR1 to SQVTM and CDR2 to ANQGSEA. Between the V and J ends, shortened by 3 bases and 8 bases respectively, the junction contains 11 bases. The full study reports these points: Recipient repertoires showed only a small fraction of overlap with donor repertoires, and over 97% appeared de novo at the given depth. Sample size was limited, and cells were not sorted, so CD4 and CD8 repertoire contributions could not be separated. Broader TCR repertoire diversity after transplant was predicted by Inverse Simpson Index values from donors and from recipients before transplant. A decrease in recipient TCR diversity was observed after transplant, and a progressive increase in pathologically expanded clonotypes was seen from day 30 to day 180.

What the time point label conveys for this sample: recipient sample about 28 days before transplant, after cytoreduction. Blood from recipients was drawn roughly 28 days before transplant, then again at days 30, 100 and 180 after transplant. Nuclei Lysis Solution was used to extract genomic DNA from fresh or cryopreserved unfractionated peripheral blood mononuclear cells. The immunoSEQ assay, a bias-controlled multiplex PCR using V- and J-specific primers, was used to amplify TCR beta CDR3 regions from genomic DNA. A second PCR step added a proprietary barcode and Illumina adapter sequences to the CDR3 amplicons. An Illumina MiSeq instrument was used for sequencing of the CDR3 libraries. On the authors' methods: Export and quality control were done with immunoSEQ Analyzer 3.0, while downstream analyses used R Bioconductor and Immunarch. Only productive rearrangements in the normalized downsampled data set were used to calculate repertoire metrics. In the normalized cohort, a clonotype counted as pathologically expanded if the clonotype was larger than 5 templates. Repertoire diversity was measured with the Inverse Simpson Index. To capture all clonotypes, CMV-specificity analyses were performed on the non-normalized data set. The clones in this table, taken by TCRdb from immuneACCESS, are in-frame only. Not every clone is retained; where verified, under half of the shortfall comes from an unresolved V gene, and the cause of the rest is unknown. V and J calls and clone size are those listed in that table; D and trimming were worked out from the DNA. For this sample the table gives more than 20,000 clones, of which 85% to 90% were detected only once. The top ten clonotypes cover around 3.6% of the sample.

The V and J genes are TRBV29-1 and TRBJ2-1, with the D gene too uncertain to name. The receptor comes from a man aged 18 to 30 with biphenotypic leukemia. Some clones in this sample may be carry-over from other donors' samples. The material sequenced was peripheral blood mononuclear cells, taken before stem cell transplant. The CDR3 protein: CSVDEGMDEQFF. DNA sequence: TGCAGCGTTGATGAAGGGATGGATGAGCAGTTCTTC.